These T cell receptor beta chains were read from a single sample in a study of metastatic and nonmetastatic thyroid tumors. Using MiXCR, TCRdb re-called clones from the PCR reads. The sample has tens of thousands of clones; less than 20% are singletons. Sample: blood. The source of these receptors is a female donor with papillary thyroid cancer or a benign thyroid nodule (not recorded which). Some clones in this sample may be carry-over from other donors' samples. The CDR3 runs from the conserved cysteine through the conserved F or W. The D gene is left open where the match is weak.

D	V	J	CDR3
TRBD1	TRBV12-3/TRBV12-4	TRBJ1-3	CASSFAGGAGNTIYF
TRBD1	TRBV4-2	TRBJ1-2	CASSLPPGQGQSGYTF
.	TRBV25-1	TRBJ1-1	CASSIGAHSTEAFF
.	TRBV7-9	TRBJ1-5	CASSLVSGGGNQPQHF
TRBD1	TRBV19	TRBJ2-5	CASSPYRGRKETQYF
.	TRBV5-1	TRBJ2-7	CASTLGQGGTYEQYF
TRBD2	TRBV27	TRBJ2-5	CASSLTLAGGETQYF
.	TRBV11-2	TRBJ2-7	CASSLGDGAHEQYF
.	TRBV5-5	TRBJ1-1	CPSSLVRVNTEAFF
TRBD1	TRBV6-1	TRBJ1-3	CASSDQGETRLRNTIYF
.	TRBV6-2/TRBV6-3	TRBJ2-3	CASSYWGATDTQYF
.	TRBV28	TRBJ1-5	CASSFGRRGSNQPQHF
TRBD1	TRBV20-1	TRBJ1-2	CSADPGTGNYGYTF
.	TRBV12-3/TRBV12-4	TRBJ2-2	CAYRANTGELFF
.	TRBV6-1	TRBJ2-7	CASGDGFHSEQYF
.	TRBV27	TRBJ2-6	CASSLSRALLYSGANVLTF
.	TRBV12-3/TRBV12-4	TRBJ1-5	CASRFGGSVGNQPQHF
TRBD2	TRBV27	TRBJ2-2	CASTFIAGGPTGELFF
.	TRBV30	TRBJ2-7	CAACQIEQYF
.	TRBV27	TRBJ2-7	CASSIRPGRAYEQYF
TRBD1	TRBV11-1	TRBJ1-6	CASSYGQGVVNNSPLHF
.	TRBV5-8	TRBJ2-4	CASSLEWGDILNIQYF
.	TRBV7-9	TRBJ1-3	CASRPDIAGNTIYF
TRBD1	TRBV5-1	TRBJ1-2	CASSPTGNYGYTF
TRBD1	TRBV20-1	TRBJ1-6	CSAREGQGLGGSYNSPLHF
TRBD2	TRBV4-1	TRBJ2-7	CASSQGASGSYEQYF
.	TRBV27	TRBJ1-1	CASSLWAGEGAFF
TRBD1	TRBV13	TRBJ2-2	CASSPGTGVNTGELFF
TRBD1	TRBV30	TRBJ1-2	CAWSIGQGDYGYTF
TRBD2	TRBV7-2	TRBJ2-7	CASSRGRLSYEQYF
TRBD2	TRBV28	TRBJ2-2	CASSRAGGGSGELFF
.	TRBV27	TRBJ2-7	CASSFNRFYEQYF
.	TRBV2	TRBJ1-2	CASSPKGTGYGYTF
.	TRBV6-1	TRBJ1-5	CASIHGEPQHF
TRBD1	TRBV9	TRBJ1-5	CASSSLGQEGQPQHF
.	TRBV5-5	TRBJ1-5	CASSLGGDGNQPQHF
.	TRBV29-1	TRBJ2-1	CSVGNYNNEQFF
.	TRBV6-6	TRBJ1-1	CASSYLSNTEAFF
.	TRBV28	TRBJ2-3	CASTLGAAPSTDTQYF
.	TRBV3-1	TRBJ1-4	CASSLQGAKLFF
.	TRBV7-2	TRBJ1-1	CASDMDFEAFF